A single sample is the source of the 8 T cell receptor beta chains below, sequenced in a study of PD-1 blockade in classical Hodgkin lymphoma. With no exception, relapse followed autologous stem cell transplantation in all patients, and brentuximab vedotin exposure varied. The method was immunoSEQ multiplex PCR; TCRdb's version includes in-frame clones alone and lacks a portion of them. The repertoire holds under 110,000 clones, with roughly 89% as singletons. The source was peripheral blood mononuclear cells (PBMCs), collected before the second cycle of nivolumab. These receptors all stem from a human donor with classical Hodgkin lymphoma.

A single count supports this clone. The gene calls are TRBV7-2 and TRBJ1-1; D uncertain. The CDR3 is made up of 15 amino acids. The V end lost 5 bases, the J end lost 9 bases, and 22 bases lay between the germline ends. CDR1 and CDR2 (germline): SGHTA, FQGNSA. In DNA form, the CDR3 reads TGTGCCAGCAGCGATGAGTTGTCCACCGCTTCCCAAGCTTTCTTT. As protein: CASSDELSTASQAFF.

CDR3: CASSRGYETQYF. Here the CDR3 DNA reads TGTGCCAGTAGCCGGGGGTATGAGACCCAGTACTTC. This chain connects TRBV19 to TRBJ2-5; D might be TRBD2 (6 bases). The CDR3 is 12 residues long. The germline CDR1 and CDR2 sequences are LNHDA and SQIVND (reference sequence). Trimming shortened V by 6 bases and J by 5 bases, and 10 bases separated the two germline ends.

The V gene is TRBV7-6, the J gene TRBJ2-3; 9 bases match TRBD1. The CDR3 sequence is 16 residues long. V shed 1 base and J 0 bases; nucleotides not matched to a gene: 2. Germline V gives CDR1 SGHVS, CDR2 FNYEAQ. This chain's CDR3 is CASSLVGQGSTDTQYF. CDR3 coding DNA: TGTGCCAGCAGCTTAGTTGGACAGGGGAGCACAGATACGCAGTATTTT.

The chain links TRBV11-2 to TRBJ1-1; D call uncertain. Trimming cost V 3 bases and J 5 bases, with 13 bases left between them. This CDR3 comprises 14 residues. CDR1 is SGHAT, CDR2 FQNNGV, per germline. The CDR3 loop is CASSFGWVRTEAFF. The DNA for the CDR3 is TGTGCCAGCAGCTTCGGGTGGGTGAGGACTGAAGCTTTCTTT.

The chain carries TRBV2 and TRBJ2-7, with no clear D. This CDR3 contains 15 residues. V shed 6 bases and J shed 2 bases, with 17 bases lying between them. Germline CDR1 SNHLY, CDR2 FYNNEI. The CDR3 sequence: CASSPEEGRAYEQYF. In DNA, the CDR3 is TGTGCCAGCAGCCCCGAGGAAGGACGGGCCTACGAGCAGTACTTC.

CDR3 loop: CASSPVEYQPQHF. The CDR3 DNA reads TGTGCCAGCAGCCCCGTAGAGTATCAGCCCCAGCATTTT. The gene calls are TRBV7-9 and TRBJ1-5, with no clear D. Germline V gene data show CDR1 as SEHNR and CDR2 as FQNEAQ (reference sequence). The CDR3 extends over 13 amino acids. V gave up 5 bases and J gave up 5 bases, with 10 bases separating them.

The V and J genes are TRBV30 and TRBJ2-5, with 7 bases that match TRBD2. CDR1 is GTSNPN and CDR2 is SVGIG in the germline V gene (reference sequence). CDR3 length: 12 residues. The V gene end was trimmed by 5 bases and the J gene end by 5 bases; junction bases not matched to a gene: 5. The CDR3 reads CAWLGGVETQYF. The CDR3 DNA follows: TGTGCCTGGCTGGGGGGGGTCGAGACCCAGTACTTC.

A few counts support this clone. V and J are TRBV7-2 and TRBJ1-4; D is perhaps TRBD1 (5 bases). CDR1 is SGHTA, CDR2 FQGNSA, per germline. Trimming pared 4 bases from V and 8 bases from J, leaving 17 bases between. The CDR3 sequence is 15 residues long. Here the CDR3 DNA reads TGTGCCAGCAGCTCTACCTGGGACCCATGGGAAAAACTGTTTTTT. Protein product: CASSSTWDPWEKLFF.